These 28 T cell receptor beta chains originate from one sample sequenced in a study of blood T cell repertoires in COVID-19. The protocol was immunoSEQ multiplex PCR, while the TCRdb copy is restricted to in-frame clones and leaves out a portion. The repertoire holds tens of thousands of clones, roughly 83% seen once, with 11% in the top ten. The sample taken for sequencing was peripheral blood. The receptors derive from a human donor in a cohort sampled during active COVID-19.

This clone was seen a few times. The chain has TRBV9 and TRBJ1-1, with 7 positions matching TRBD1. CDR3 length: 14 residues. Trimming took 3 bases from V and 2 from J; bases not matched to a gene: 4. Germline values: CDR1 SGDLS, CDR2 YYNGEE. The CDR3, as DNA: TGTGCCAGCAGCGCGACAGGGACTAACACTGAAGCTTTCTTT. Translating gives CASSATGTNTEAFF.

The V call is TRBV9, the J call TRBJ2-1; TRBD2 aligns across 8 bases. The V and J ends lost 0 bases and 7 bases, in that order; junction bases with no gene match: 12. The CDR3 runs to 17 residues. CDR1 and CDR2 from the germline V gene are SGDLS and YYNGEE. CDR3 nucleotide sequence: TGTGCCAGCAGCGTAGATGCTTTCGGGGGGGCTAATAATGAGCAGTTCTTC. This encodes CASSVDAFGGANNEQFF.

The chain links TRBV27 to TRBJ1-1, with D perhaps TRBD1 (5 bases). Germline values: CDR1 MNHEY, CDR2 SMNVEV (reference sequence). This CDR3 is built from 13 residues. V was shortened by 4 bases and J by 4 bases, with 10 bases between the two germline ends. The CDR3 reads CASSSVTATEAFF. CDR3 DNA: TGTGCCAGCAGTTCGGTGACAGCCACTGAAGCTTTCTTT.

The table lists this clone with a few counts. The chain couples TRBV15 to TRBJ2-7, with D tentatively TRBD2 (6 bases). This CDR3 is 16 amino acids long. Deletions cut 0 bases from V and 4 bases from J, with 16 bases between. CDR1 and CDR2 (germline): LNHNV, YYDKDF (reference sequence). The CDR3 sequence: CATSRDSPGDDYEQYF. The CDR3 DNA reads TGTGCCACCAGCAGAGATAGCCCGGGGGATGATTACGAGCAGTACTTC.

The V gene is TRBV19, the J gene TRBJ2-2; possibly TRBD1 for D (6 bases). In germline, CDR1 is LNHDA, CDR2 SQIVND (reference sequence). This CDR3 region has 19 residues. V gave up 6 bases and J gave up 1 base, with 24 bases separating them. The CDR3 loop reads CASRASRGQRSGNTGELFF. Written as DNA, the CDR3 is TGTGCCAGTAGAGCGTCCAGGGGCCAACGGTCGGGGAACACCGGGGAGCTGTTTTTT.

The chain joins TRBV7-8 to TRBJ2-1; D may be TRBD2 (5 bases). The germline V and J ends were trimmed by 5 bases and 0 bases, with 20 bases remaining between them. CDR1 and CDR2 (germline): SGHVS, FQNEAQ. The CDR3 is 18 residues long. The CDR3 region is CASSPRGEELSSYNEQFF. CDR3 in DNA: TGTGCCAGCAGCCCCCGGGGTGAGGAGTTGAGCTCCTACAATGAGCAGTTCTTC. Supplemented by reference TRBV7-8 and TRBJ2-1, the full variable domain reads GAGVSQSPRYKVAKRGQDVALRCDPISGHVSLFWYQQALGQGPEFLTYFQNEAQLDKSGLPSDRFFAERPEGSVSTLKIQRTQQEDSAVYLCASSPRGEELSSYNEQFFGPGTRLTVL.

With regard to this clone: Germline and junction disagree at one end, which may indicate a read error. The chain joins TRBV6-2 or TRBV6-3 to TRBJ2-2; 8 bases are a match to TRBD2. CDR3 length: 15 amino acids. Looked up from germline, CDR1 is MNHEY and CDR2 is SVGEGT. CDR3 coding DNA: TGTGCCAGCAGTGGACTAGCAGAAGACACAGGGGAGCTGTTTTTT. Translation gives CASSGLAEDTGELFF.

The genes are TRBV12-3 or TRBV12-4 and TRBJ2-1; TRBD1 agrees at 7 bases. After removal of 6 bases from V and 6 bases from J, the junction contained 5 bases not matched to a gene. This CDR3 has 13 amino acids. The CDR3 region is CASRAQGLNEQFF. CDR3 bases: TGTGCCAGCAGGGCACAGGGGCTCAATGAGCAGTTCTTC.

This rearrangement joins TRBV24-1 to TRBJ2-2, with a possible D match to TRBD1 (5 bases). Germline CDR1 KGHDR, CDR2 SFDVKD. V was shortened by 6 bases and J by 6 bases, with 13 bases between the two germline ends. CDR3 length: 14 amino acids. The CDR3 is CATSLGVGAGELFF. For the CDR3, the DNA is TGTGCCACCAGTTTAGGGGTGGGTGCCGGGGAGCTGTTTTTT.

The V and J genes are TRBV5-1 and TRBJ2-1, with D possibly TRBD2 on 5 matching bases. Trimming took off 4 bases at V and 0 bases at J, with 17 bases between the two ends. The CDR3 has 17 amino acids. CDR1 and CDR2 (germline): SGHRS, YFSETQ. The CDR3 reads CASSPGIGFSSYNEQFF. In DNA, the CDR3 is TGCGCCAGCAGCCCGGGGATAGGCTTCAGCTCCTACAATGAGCAGTTCTTC.

The CDR3 region is CASSQRGMNTEAFF. DNA for the CDR3: TGTGCCAGTAGTCAGCGAGGAATGAACACTGAAGCTTTCTTT. This chain links TRBV19 with TRBJ1-1; no definite D call. Germline V gene lookup returns CDR1 LNHDA and CDR2 SQIVND (reference sequence). The CDR3 totals 14 residues. The V gene lost 5 bases and the J gene lost 0 bases, with 10 bases spanning the gap.

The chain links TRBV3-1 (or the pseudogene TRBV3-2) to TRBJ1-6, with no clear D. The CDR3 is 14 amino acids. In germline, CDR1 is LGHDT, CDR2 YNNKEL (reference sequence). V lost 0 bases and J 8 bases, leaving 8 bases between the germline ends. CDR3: CASSQDRRDSPLHF. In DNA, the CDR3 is TGTGCCAGCAGCCAAGACCGGAGGGATTCACCCCTCCACTTT.

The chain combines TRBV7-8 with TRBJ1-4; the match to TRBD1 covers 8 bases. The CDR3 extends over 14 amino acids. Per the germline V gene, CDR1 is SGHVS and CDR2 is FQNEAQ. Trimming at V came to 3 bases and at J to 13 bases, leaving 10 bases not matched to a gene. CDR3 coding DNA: TGTGCCAGCAGCTTGTTGGGACAGGCTTTTAGACTGTTTTTT. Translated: CASSLLGQAFRLFF.

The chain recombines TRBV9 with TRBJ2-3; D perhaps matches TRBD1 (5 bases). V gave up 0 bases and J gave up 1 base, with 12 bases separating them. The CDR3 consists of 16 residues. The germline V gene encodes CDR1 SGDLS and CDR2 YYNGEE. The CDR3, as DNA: TGTGCCAGCAGCGTAGAAATGGAACAGGGCACAGATACGCAGTATTTT. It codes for CASSVEMEQGTDTQYF. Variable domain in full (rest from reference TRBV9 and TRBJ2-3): DSGVTQTPKHLITATGQRVTLRCSPRSGDLSVYWYQQSLDQGLQFLIQYYNGEERAKGNILERFSAQQFPDLHSELNLSSLELGDSALYFCASSVEMEQGTDTQYFGPGTRLTVL.

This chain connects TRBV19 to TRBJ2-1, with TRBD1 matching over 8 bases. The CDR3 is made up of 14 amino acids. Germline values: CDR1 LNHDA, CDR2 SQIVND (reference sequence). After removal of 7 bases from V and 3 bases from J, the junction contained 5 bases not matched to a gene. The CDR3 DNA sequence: TGTGCCAGTAAGGACAGGGATTTCTACAATGAGCAGTTCTTC. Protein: CASKDRDFYNEQFF.

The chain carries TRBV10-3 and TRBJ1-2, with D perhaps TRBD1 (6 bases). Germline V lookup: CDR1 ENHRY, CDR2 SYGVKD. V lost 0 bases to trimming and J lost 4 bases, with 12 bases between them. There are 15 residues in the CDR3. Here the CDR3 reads CAISESGAIVYGYTF. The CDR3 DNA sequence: TGTGCCATCAGTGAGTCGGGGGCGATCGTCTATGGCTACACCTTC.

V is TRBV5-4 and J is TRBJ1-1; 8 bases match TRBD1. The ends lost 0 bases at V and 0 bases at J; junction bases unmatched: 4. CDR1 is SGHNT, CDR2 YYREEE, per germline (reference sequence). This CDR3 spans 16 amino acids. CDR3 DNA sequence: TGTGCCAGCAGCTTGGGACAGGGGTTATTGAACACTGAAGCTTTCTTT. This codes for CASSLGQGLLNTEAFF.

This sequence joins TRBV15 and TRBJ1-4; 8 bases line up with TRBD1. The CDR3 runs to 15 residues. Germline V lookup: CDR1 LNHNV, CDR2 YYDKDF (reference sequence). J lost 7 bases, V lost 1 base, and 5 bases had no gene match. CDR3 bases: TGTGCCACCAGCAGAGCCGGGACAGGACCTGAAAAACTGTTTTTT. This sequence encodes CATSRAGTGPEKLFF. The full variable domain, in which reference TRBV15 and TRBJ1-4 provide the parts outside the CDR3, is DAMVIQNPRYQVTQFGKPVTLSCSQTLNHNVMYWYQQKSSQAPKLLFHYYDKDFNNEADTPDNFQSRRPNTSFCFLDIRSPGLGDTAMYLCATSRAGTGPEKLFFGSGTQLSVL.

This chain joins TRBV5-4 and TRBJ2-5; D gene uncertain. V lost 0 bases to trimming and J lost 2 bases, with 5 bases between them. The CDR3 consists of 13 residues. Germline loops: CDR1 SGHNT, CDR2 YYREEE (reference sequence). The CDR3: CASSLGIQETQYF. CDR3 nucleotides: TGTGCCAGCAGCTTGGGTATTCAAGAGACCCAGTACTTC.

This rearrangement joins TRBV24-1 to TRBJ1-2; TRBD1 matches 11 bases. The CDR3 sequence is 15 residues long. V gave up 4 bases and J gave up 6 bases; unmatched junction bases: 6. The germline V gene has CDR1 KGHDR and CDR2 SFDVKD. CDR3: CATSDPGTGGDGYTF. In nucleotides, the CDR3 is TGTGCCACCAGTGACCCCGGGACAGGGGGGGATGGCTACACCTTC.

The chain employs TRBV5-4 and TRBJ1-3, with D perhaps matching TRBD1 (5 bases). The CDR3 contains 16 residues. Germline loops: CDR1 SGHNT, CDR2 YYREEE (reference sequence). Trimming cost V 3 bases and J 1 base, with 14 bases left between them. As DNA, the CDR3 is TGTGCCAGCAGCTCGCTAGGGGCGGGATCTGGAAACACCATATATTTT. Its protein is CASSSLGAGSGNTIYF. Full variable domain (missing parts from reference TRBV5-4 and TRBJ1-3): ETGVTQSPTHLIKTRGQQVTLRCSSQSGHNTVSWYQQALGQGPQFIFQYYREEENGRGNFPPRFSGLQFPNYSSELNVNALELDDSALYLCASSSLGAGSGNTIYFGEGSWLTVV.

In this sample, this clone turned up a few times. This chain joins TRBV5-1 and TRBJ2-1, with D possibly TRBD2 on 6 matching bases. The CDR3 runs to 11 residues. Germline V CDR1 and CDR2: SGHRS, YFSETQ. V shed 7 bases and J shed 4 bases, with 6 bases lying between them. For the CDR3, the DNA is TGCGCCAGCCGGGGGTACAATGAGCAGTTCTTC. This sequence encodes CASRGYNEQFF. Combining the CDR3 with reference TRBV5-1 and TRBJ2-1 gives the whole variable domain KAGVTQTPRYLIKTRGQQVTLSCSPISGHRSVSWYQQTPGQGLQFLFEYFSETQRNKGNFPGRFSGRQFSNSRSEMNVSTLELGDSALYLCASRGYNEQFFGPGTRLTVL.

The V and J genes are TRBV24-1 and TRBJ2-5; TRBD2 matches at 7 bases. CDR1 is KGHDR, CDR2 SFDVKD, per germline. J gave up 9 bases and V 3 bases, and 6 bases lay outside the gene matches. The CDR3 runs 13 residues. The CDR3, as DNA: TGTGCCACCAGTGATGGATCTCGGGGGGCCCAGTACTTC. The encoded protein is CATSDGSRGAQYF.

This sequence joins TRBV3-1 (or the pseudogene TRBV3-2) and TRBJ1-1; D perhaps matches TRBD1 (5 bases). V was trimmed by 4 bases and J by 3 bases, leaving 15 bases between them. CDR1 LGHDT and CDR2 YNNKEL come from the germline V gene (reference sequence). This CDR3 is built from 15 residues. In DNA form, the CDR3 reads TGTGCCAGCAGCCCGGCTCGGACAAGGGACACTGAAGCTTTCTTT. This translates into CASSPARTRDTEAFF.

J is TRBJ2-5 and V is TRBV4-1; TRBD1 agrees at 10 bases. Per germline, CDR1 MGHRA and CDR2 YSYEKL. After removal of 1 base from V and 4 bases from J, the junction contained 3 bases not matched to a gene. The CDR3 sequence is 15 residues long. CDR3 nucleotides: TGCGCCAGCAGCCAAGTGACAGGGGGCTCAGAGACCCAGTACTTC. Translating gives CASSQVTGGSETQYF.

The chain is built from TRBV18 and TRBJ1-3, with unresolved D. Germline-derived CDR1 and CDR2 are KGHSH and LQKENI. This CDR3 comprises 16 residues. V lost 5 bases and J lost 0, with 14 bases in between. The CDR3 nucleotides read TGTGCCAGCTCAGTACATCCACAGAGCTCTGGAAACACCATATATTTT. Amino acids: CASSVHPQSSGNTIYF.

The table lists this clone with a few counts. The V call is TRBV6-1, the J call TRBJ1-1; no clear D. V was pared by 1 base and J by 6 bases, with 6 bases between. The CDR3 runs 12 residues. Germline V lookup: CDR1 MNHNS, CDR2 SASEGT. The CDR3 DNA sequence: TGTGCCAGCAGTGAAGTTACAGCTGAAGCTTTCTTT. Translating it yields CASSEVTAEAFF.

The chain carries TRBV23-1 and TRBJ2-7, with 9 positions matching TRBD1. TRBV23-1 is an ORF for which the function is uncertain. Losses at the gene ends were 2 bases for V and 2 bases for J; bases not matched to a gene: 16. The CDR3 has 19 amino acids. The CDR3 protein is CASSQRGEVGTGTTYEQYF. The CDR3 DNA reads TGCGCCAGCAGTCAAAGAGGCGAAGTGGGGACAGGGACCACCTACGAGCAGTACTTC.